This T cell receptor (beta chain) was identified during a study of shared clonotypes between healthy human individuals. General study points: Across a few donors, naive CD4 shared around 5.3%, naive CD8 3% to 3.5%, memory CD4 roughly 2.4%, memory CD8 about 0.38%.

Caucasian adults living in Nashville, Tennessee, provided all samples. This CDR3 is built from 14 residues. The trim removed 6 bases at V and 12 bases at J, leaving 14 bases unmatched. Germline lookup yields CDR1 MNHNY and CDR2 SVGAGI (reference sequence). Comments on this clone: Its antigen is unknown.

It was across several immunoSEQ plates that each subset's genomic DNA was evenly split. The DNA input per sorted-subset replicate PCR was 200 ng, corresponding to 25,000 to 30,000 T cell genomes. Libraries were prepared by immunoSEQ multiplex PCR; TCRdb keeps only in-frame clonotypes and omits some of them. The sample includes more than 2,000,000 clones, just over 90% of them seen just once. The sequence was obtained from a man aged 18 to 35 in good health. The chain recombines TRBV6-6 with TRBJ1-5, with 7 positions matching TRBD1. The sequenced material came from naive CD4+ T cells sorted from blood. The sample's subset: CD45RA+ positively selected. CDR3 in amino acids: CASSLGTEIELQHF. The CDR3 coding sequence is TGTGCCAGCAGCCTGGGGACAGAGATCGAACTCCAGCATTTT.